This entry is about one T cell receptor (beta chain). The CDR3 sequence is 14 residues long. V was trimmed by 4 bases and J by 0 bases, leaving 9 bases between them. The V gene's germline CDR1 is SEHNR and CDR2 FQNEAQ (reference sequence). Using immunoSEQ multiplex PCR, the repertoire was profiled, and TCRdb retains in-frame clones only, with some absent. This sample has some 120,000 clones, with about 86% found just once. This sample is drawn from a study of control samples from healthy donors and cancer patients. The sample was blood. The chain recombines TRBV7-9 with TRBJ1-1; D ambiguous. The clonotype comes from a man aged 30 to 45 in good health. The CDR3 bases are TGTGCCAGCAGCTCCCCAGACATGAACACTGAAGCTTTCTTT. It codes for CASSSPDMNTEAFF.